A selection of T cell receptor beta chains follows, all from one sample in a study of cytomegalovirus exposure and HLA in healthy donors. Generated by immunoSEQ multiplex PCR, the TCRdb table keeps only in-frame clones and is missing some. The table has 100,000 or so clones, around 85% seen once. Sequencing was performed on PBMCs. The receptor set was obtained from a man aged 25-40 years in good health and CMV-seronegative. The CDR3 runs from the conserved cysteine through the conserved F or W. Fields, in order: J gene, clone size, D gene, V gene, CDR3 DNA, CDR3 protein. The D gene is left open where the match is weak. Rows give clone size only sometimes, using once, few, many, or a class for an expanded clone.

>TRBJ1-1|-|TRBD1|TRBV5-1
TGCGCCAGCAGCGGGGTGAAGGGGGCGTCTCTGAACACTGAAGCTTTCTTT
CASSGVKGASLNTEAFF
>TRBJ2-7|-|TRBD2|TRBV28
TGTGCCAGCAGTTCGGCTAGCGGGACCTACGAGCAGTACTTC
CASSSASGTYEQYF
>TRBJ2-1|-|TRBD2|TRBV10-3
TGTGCCATCAGTGATCCAACCGGGACTAGCGGGATGGGTGAGCAGTTCTTC
CAISDPTGTSGMGEQFF
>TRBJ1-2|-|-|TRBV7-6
TGTGCCAGCAGCCCTAGGTACCGGACAGCTGGCGGCTACACCTTC
CASSPRYRTAGGYTF
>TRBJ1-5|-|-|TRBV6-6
TGTGCCAGCACCTTAGGCAATCAGCCCCAGCATTTT
CASTLGNQPQHF
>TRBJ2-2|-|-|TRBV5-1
TGCGCCAGCAGCTTGGAACAGGGAAGCACCGGGGAGCTGTTTTTT
CASSLEQGSTGELFF
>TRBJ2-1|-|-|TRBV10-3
TGTGCCATCAGTGAGTCGAGGCTCAACGGGCAGTTCTTC
CAISESRLNGQFF
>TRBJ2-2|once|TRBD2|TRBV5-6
TGTGCCAGCAATGCCGAGGCTAGCGGGAGTGTCGGGGAGCTGTTTTTT
CASNAEASGSVGELFF
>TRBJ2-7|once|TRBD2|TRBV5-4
TGTGCCACCAATAGTAAAGCGGGAGCTTACGAGCAGTACTTC
CATNSKAGAYEQYF
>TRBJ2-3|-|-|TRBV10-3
TGTGCCATCAGTGATACCGGGACTCACACAGATACGCAGTATTTT
CAISDTGTHTDTQYF
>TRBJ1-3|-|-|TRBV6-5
TGTGCCAGCAGTTACTCGCGAACTGCCTCTGGAAACACCATATATTTT
CASSYSRTASGNTIYF
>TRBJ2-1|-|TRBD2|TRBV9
TGTGCCAGCAGCGTGACTAGCGGGGTCTACAATGAGCAGTTCTTC
CASSVTSGVYNEQFF
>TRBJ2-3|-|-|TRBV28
TGTGCCAGCAGCAATCTGCGGATGCGACGGATCACAGATACGCAGTATTTT
CASSNLRMRRITDTQYF
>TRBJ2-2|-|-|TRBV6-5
TGTGCCAGCAGTTACTTGTCAGGGGACGGGGAGCTGTTTTTT
CASSYLSGDGELFF
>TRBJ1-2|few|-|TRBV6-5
TGTGCCAGCAAAAGGGGAAGAGTGGATGGCTACACCTTC
CASKRGRVDGYTF
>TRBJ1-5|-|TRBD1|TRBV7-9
TGTGCCAGCAGCTCGTTCCCGACAGGGGGCGCCGGGCAGCCCCAGCATTTT
CASSSFPTGGAGQPQHF
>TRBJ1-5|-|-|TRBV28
TGTGCCAGCAGTTACGGCGGTAGCAATCAGCCCCAGCATTTT
CASSYGGSNQPQHF
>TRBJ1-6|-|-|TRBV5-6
TGTGCCAGCAGCTTGGGAGAGCGGGTGGCCCTCCACTTT
CASSLGERVALHF
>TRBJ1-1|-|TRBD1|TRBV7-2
TGTGCCAGCAGCTGGATGGACAGGGGGACTGAAGCTTTCTTT
CASSWMDRGTEAFF
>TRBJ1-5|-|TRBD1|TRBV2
TGTGCCAGCAGTGTTAGTGGGACAGCTAATAGCAATCAGCCCCAGCATTTT
CASSVSGTANSNQPQHF
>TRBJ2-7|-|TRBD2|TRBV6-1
TGTGCCAGCAGTGCTAGCGGATATAGCTCCTACGAGCAGTACTTC
CASSASGYSSYEQYF
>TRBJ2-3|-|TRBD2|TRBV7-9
TGTGCCAGCAGCTCGGCTAGCGGGAGACAAAAAGATACGCAGTATTTT
CASSSASGRQKDTQYF
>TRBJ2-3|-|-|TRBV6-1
TGTGCCAGCAGTGCCTTCGGGGGAAGCACAGATACGCAGTATTTT
CASSAFGGSTDTQYF